This TCR beta chain was identified during a study of blood T cell repertoires in COVID-19 (dated by TCRdb to 2019 to 2021). Describing the broader study: Collaborator samples came from the United States, Italy and Spain and covered acute and convalescent phases of COVID-19. The material from the prospective study consisted of cDNA or gDNA derived from T cells, B-cell-depleted T cells, or PBMCs. The dataset comprised deeply sampled blood TCRbeta repertoires from subjects exposed to, actively infected with, or recovered from COVID-19. The repertoires were released in a freely available public database intended as a resource for research on the immune response to SARS-CoV-2. Samples were obtained from the ongoing ImmuneRACE study (first 160 participants) and from over 1,000 subjects provided by 6 global collaborators. The sample metadata nearly always contained a de-identified subject ID, COVID-19 status, age in years and sex. Where HLA class I and class II types were available, the types were taken from metadata supplied by the sample provider, not from assay-based typing. General study outcomes and caveats: How much clinical and demographic metadata was included differed by source and by participant, and the metadata was provided uncurated.

Including the terminal cysteine and phenylalanine, the CDR3 comprises 18 residues. CDR3 DNA is the only sequence kept; it has 54 bases, read in frame from the first base. At the junction V is shortened by 0 bases and J by 12 bases; bases outside the gene matches: 17. As encoded in the germline V gene, CDR1 is MGHRA while CDR2 is YSYEKL. The collaborating institutions used their own protocols to collect whole blood in K2EDTA tubes. For TCRbeta analysis, collaborators shipped samples as frozen whole blood, isolated PBMCs, or DNA extracted from either of those sample types. In regard to this clone: Its antigen target is currently unknown. Per-nucleotide qualities are absent, and no much larger clonotype sits a single base away.

TCRbeta CDR3 regions were amplified from genomic DNA using the immunoSEQ Assay, a bias-controlled multiplex PCR. On the authors' methods: Nucleated cell counts per sample were estimated from amplification of reference gene primers within the assay. To quantify the absolute abundance of each unique TCRbeta CDR3 rearrangement, sequence reads were collapsed and filtered. For each sample, productive Simpson clonality was calculated as the square root of Simpson's diversity index over productive rearrangements. The immuneACCESS repertoire file appears here via TCRdb, limited to in-frame rearrangements. These files lack a portion of the clones; in checked studies, under half of the deficit traces to unresolved V genes, and the cause of the others is not known. D and trimming come from the DNA, and the V and J calls and clone size come from that table. The sample profile shows hundreds of thousands of clones; around 90% of them were found once. Of the sample, roughly 0.8% is held by the ten largest clones.

In this chain, TRBV4-1 is recombined with TRBJ2-1, with 10 bases aligning to TRBD2. This sequence was found in a woman younger than 45 with acute or convalescent COVID-19. The sample consisted of peripheral blood. The DNA reads as follows: TGCGCCAGCAGCCAAGATCGTACTAGCGGGAACCGATATCTGGGGCAGTTCTTC. Translated, this gives CASSQDRTSGNRYLGQFF.